The 11 T cell receptor beta chains below were found in one sample sequenced in a study of blood T cell repertoires in COVID-19. The protocol was immunoSEQ multiplex PCR, while the TCRdb copy is restricted to in-frame clones and leaves out a portion. The table shows roughly 120,000 clones, with around 89% occurring only once. Sequenced: peripheral blood. The receptors come from a woman aged 60 to 75 with COVID-19, enrolled during active disease.

The gene calls are TRBV19 and TRBJ2-2; 8 bases map to TRBD2. Germline values: CDR1 LNHDA, CDR2 SQIVND (reference sequence). V was pared by 6 bases and J by 5 bases, with 14 bases of the junction left unmatched. The CDR3 extends over 17 amino acids. CDR3 region: CASSPLPTSVGTGELFF. The CDR3 DNA sequence: TGTGCCAGTAGCCCCCTCCCGACTAGCGTCGGAACCGGGGAGCTGTTTTTT.

Only a few counts were recorded for this clone. The rearrangement joins TRBV19 to TRBJ1-2, with 9 bases fitting TRBD1. The CDR3 is 15 residues long. Looked up from germline, CDR1 is LNHDA and CDR2 is SQIVND (reference sequence). V gave up 3 bases and J gave up 7 bases; unmatched junction bases: 9. This CDR3 is CASSIHQQGAGGYTF. The CDR3, as DNA: TGTGCCAGTAGTATCCATCAACAGGGGGCTGGTGGCTACACCTTC.

This clone has just one count. The J gene is TRBJ1-2, the V gene TRBV6-5, with TRBD1 matching over 8 bases. This CDR3 has 15 amino acids. The J segment lost 5 bases and the V segment lost 4 bases, leaving 9 bases of the junction unmatched. Per germline, CDR1 MNHEY and CDR2 SVGAGI. The CDR3 bases are TGTGCCAGCAGTTCTAACAGGGGGGCTGGGTATGGCTACACCTTC. It encodes CASSSNRGAGYGYTF.

The V call is TRBV19, the J call TRBJ1-1; D is possibly TRBD1 (5 bases). Trimming pared 5 bases from V and 4 bases from J, leaving 17 bases between. In germline, CDR1 is LNHDA, CDR2 SQIVND (reference sequence). This CDR3 comprises 15 residues. CDR3 nucleotide sequence: TGTGCCAGTAGTGTAACGCAGGGTAGCGGCACTGAAGCTTTCTTT. This sequence encodes CASSVTQGSGTEAFF. The whole variable domain, remainder taken from reference TRBV19 and TRBJ1-1, is DGGITQSPKYLFRKEGQNVTLSCEQNLNHDAMYWYRQDPGQGLRLIYYSQIVNDFQKGDIAEGYSVSREKKESFPLTVTSAQKNPTAFYLCASSVTQGSGTEAFFGQGTRLTVV.

The CDR3 DNA reads TGTGCCAGCAGTGACTGGGCGGGGGCTTCGACAGATACGCAGTATTTT. Protein: CASSDWAGASTDTQYF. The chain carries TRBV6-1 and TRBJ2-3, with a possible D match to TRBD2 (7 bases). The CDR3 covers 16 residues. The germline V gene has CDR1 MNHNS and CDR2 SASEGT. Trimming stripped 3 bases from V and 3 bases from J, with 16 bases between.

The V call is TRBV11-3, the J call TRBJ1-1; 7 positions match TRBD1. CDR3 length equals 13 residues. V shed 5 bases, J shed 3 bases, and the junction held 3 bases outside the gene matches. In germline, CDR1 is SGHNT, CDR2 YENEEA. Here the CDR3 reads CASSRTGDTEAFF. The CDR3 DNA is TGTGCCAGCAGCCGTACAGGGGACACTGAAGCTTTCTTT.

The V gene is TRBV5-6, the J gene TRBJ1-2, with TRBD1 matching over 8 bases. V lost 6 bases, J lost 5 bases, and 9 bases stayed unmatched. The CDR3 totals 14 residues. Germline V gives CDR1 SGHDT, CDR2 YYEEEE. For the CDR3, the DNA is TGTGCCAGCACCTACGGGACAGGCGATTATGGCTACACCTTC. Translating gives CASTYGTGDYGYTF.

The chain carries TRBV4-2 and TRBJ1-2; D is unclear. This CDR3 has 11 amino acids. Germline CDR1 LGHNA, CDR2 YNFKEQ. Trimming stripped 1 base from V and 8 bases from J, with 5 bases between. The CDR3 DNA reads as TGTGCCAGCAGCCAAGCCGGGGGCTACACCTTC. Its translation is CASSQAGGYTF.

V gene TRBV5-5 combines with J gene TRBJ1-5, with TRBD1 as a possible D gene (6 bases). V lost 3 bases and J 6 bases, leaving 16 bases between the germline ends. The CDR3 is 15 amino acids. Germline CDR1 and CDR2: SGHKS and YYEKEE (reference sequence). DNA for the CDR3: TGTGCCAGCAGCTCAACTCTACAGGGCCGTCAGCCCCAGCATTTT. Translation: CASSSTLQGRQPQHF.

This sequence joins TRBV6-4 and TRBJ1-1, with no clear D. CDR1 MRHNA and CDR2 SNTAGT come from the germline V gene. This CDR3 comprises 11 residues. The V end lost 4 bases, the J end lost 10 bases, and 10 bases lay between the germline ends. The CDR3 DNA follows: TGTGCCAGCAGTGTGAGCCGGGGAGCTTTCTTT. Its translation is CASSVSRGAFF.

This chain connects TRBV10-3 to TRBJ1-1; D gene unclear. The CDR3 length is 11 residues. Trimming shortened V by 6 bases and J by 8 bases, and 10 bases separated the two germline ends. CDR1 and CDR2 from the germline V gene are ENHRY and SYGVKD. The chain's CDR3 is CAISLRGEAFF. The CDR3 region has the DNA TGTGCCATCAGCCTCCGGGGAGAAGCTTTCTTT.